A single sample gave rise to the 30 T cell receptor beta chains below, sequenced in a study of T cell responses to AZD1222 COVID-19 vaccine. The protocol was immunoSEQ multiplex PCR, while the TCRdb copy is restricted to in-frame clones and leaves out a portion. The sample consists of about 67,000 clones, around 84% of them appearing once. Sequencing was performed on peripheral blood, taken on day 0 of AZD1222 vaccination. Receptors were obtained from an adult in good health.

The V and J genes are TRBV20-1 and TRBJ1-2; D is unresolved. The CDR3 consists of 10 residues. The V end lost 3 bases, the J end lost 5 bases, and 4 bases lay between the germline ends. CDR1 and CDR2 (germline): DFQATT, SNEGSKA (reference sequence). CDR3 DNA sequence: TGCAGTGCTAGTTCTTATGGCTACACCTTC. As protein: CSASSYGYTF.

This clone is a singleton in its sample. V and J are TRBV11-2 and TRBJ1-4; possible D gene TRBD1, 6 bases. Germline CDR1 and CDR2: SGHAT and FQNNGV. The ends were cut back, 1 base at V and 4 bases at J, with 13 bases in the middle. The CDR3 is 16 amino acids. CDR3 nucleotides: TGTGCCAGCAGCTTAGGGGTGACAGGCCGTAATGAAAAACTGTTTTTT. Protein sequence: CASSLGVTGRNEKLFF.

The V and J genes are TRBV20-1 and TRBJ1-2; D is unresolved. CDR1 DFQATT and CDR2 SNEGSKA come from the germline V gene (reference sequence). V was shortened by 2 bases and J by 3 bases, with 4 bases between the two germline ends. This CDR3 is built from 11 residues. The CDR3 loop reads CSARMDYGYTF. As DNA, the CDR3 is TGCAGTGCTAGAATGGACTATGGCTACACCTTC.

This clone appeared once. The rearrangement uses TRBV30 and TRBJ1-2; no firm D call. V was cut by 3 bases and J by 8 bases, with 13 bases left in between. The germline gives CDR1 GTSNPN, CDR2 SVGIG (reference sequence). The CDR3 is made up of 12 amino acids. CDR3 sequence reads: CAWSSQFEGYTF. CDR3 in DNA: TGTGCCTGGAGCTCCCAGTTTGAGGGCTACACCTTC.

The CDR3 DNA follows: TGTGCCAGCAGCCCGACGACAGCCAACACTGAAGCTTTCTTT. Protein product: CASSPTTANTEAFF. The chain joins TRBV3-1 (or the pseudogene TRBV3-2) to TRBJ1-1, with a tentative D call TRBD1 (5 bases). Germline V gene data show CDR1 as LGHDT and CDR2 as YNNKEL (reference sequence). The CDR3 consists of 14 residues. Trimming left V 4 bases short and J 2 bases short, with 11 bases between.

The CDR3, as DNA: TGCAGTGCTAGTTCCAGATTGAACACTGAAGCTTTCTTT. Amino acid sequence: CSASSRLNTEAFF. The V call is TRBV20-1, the J call TRBJ1-1, with D unclear. CDR3 length equals 13 residues. Germline V gene lookup returns CDR1 DFQATT and CDR2 SNEGSKA (reference sequence). Trimming cost V 3 bases and J 0 bases, with 8 bases left between them.

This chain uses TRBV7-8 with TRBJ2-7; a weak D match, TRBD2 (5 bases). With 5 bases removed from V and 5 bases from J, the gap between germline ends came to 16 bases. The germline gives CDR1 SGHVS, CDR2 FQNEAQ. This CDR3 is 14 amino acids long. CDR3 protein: CASSVVWTSHEQYF. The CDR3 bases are TGTGCCAGCAGCGTAGTTTGGACTTCGCACGAGCAGTACTTC.

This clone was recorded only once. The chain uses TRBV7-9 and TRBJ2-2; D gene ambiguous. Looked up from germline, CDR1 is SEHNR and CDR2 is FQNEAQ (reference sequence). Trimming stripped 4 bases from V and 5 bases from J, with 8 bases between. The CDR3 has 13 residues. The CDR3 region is CASSSTPTGELFF. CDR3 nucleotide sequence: TGTGCCAGCAGCTCAACACCTACCGGGGAGCTGTTTTTT.

The CDR3 spells CASSLWRSFEAFF. CDR3 nucleotides: TGTGCCAGCAGCTTGTGGAGATCCTTTGAAGCTTTCTTT. The J gene is TRBJ1-1, the V gene TRBV7-2, with D unclear. V lost 3 bases and J lost 7, with 12 bases in between. CDR3 length: 13 residues. Per germline, CDR1 SGHTA and CDR2 FQGNSA.

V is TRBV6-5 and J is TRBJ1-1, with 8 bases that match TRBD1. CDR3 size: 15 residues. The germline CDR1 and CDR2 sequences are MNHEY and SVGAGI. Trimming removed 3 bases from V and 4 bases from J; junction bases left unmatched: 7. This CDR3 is CASSYPATGATEAFF. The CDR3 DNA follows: TGTGCCAGCAGTTATCCCGCGACAGGGGCCACTGAAGCTTTCTTT.

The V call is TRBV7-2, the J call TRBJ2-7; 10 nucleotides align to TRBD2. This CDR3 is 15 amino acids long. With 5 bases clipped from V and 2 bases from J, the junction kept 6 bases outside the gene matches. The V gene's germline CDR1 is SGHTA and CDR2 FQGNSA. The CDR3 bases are TGTGCCAGCAGCGCCCTAGCGGGAGTAACCTACGAGCAGTACTTC. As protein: CASSALAGVTYEQYF. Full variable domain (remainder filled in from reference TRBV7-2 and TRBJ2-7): GAGVSQSPSNKVTEKGKDVELRCDPISGHTALYWYRQSLGQGLEFLIYFQGNSAPDKSGLPSDRFSAERTGGSVSTLTIQRTQQEDSAVYLCASSALAGVTYEQYFGPGTRLTVT.

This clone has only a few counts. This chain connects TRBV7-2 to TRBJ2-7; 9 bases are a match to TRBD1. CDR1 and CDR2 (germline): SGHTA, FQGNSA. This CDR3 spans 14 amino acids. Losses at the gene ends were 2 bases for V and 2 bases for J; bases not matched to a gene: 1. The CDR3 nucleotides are TGTGCCAGCAGCTTAAGACAGGGGGCCTACGAGCAGTACTTC. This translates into CASSLRQGAYEQYF.

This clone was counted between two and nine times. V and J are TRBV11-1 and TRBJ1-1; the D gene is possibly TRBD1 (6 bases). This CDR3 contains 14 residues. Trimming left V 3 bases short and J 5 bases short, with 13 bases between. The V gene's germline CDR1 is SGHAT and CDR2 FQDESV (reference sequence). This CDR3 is CASSLNRASTEAFF. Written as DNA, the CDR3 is TGTGCCAGCAGCTTGAACAGGGCATCGACTGAAGCTTTCTTT.

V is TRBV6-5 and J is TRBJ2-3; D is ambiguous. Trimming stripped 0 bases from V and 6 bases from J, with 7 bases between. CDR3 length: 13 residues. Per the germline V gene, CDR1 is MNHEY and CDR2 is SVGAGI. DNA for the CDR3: TGTGCCAGCAGTTACTCGGGTCCCGATACGCAGTATTTT. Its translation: CASSYSGPDTQYF.

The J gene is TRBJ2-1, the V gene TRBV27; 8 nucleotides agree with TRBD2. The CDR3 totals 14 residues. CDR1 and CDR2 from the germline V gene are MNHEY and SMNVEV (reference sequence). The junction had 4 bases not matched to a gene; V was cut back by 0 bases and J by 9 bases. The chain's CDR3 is CASSLSGLAGEQFF. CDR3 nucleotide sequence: TGTGCCAGCAGTTTATCGGGGCTAGCGGGTGAGCAGTTCTTC.

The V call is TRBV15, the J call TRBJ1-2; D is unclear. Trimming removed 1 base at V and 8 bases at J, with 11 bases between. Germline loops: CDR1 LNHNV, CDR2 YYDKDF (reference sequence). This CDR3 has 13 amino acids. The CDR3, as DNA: TGTGCCACCAGCAGAGGAGATGGGGAGGGCTACACCTTC. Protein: CATSRGDGEGYTF. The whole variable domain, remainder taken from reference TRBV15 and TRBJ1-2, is DAMVIQNPRYQVTQFGKPVTLSCSQTLNHNVMYWYQQKSSQAPKLLFHYYDKDFNNEADTPDNFQSRRPNTSFCFLDIRSPGLGDTAMYLCATSRGDGEGYTFGSGTRLTVV.

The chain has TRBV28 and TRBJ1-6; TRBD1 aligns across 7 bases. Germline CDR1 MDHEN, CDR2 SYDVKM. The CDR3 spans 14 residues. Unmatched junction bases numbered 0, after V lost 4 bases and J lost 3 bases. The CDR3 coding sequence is TGTGCCAGCAGTTCAGGGGGCTATAATTCACCCCTCCACTTT. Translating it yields CASSSGGYNSPLHF.

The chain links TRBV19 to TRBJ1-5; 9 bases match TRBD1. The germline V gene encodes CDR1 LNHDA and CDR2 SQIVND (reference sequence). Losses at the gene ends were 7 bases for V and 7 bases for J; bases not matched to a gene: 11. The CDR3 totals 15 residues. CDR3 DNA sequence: TGTGCCAGTACCAAGGGGGACAGGGTTGGACAGCCCCAGCATTTT. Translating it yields CASTKGDRVGQPQHF.

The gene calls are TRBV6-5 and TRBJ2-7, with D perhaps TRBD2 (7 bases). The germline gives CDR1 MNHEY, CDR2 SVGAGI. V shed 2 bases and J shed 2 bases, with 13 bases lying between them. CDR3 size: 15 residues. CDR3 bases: TGTGCCAGCAGTTACGGGGGAGGGGGTGCCTACGAGCAGTACTTC. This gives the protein CASSYGGGGAYEQYF.

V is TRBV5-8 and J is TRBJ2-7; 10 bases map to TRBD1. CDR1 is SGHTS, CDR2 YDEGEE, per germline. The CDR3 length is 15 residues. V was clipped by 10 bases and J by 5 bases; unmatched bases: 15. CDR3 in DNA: TGTGCCGGGGGACAGGGGACAGTAAGGACTGACGAGCAGTACTTC. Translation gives CAGGQGTVRTDEQYF.

CDR3 amino acids: CASTPTPGRRNEQFF. The CDR3 coding sequence is TGTGCCAGCACTCCCACCCCGGGGCGGCGGAATGAGCAGTTCTTC. This chain joins TRBV27 and TRBJ2-1; D tentatively fits TRBD1 or TRBD2 (5 bases each). Germline CDR1 MNHEY, CDR2 SMNVEV (reference sequence). The CDR3 is 15 amino acids. V lost 7 bases, J lost 7 bases, and 20 bases lay in between.

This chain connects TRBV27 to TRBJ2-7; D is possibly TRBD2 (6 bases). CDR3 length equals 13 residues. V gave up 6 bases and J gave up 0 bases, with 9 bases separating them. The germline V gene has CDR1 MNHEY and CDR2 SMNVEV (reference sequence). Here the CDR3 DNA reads TGTGCCAGCAGCGGACTAAACTCCTACGAGCAGTACTTC. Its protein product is CASSGLNSYEQYF.

In nucleotides, the CDR3 is TGCGCCAGCAGCCAAGATCTTTCTCTCGAGCAGTACTTC. Its protein is CASSQDLSLEQYF. This rearrangement joins TRBV4-1 to TRBJ2-7; D gene ambiguous. V dropped 0 bases and J dropped 6 bases, with 9 bases sitting between them. The CDR3 contains 13 residues. Germline CDR1 is MGHRA and CDR2 is YSYEKL.

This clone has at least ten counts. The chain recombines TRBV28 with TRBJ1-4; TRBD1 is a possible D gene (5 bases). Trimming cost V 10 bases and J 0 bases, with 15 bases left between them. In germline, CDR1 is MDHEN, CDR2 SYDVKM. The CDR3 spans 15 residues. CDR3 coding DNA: TGTGCCACCCGGGGGGGTGCTGCAACTAATGAAAAACTGTTTTTT. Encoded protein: CATRGGAATNEKLFF.

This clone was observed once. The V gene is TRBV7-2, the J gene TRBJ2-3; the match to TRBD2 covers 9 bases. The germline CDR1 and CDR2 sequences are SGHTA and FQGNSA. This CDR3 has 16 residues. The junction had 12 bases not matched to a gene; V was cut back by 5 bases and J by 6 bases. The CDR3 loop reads CASSPQGRGRVDTQYF. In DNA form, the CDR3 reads TGTGCCAGCAGCCCCCAGGGCCGCGGGAGGGTGGATACGCAGTATTTT.

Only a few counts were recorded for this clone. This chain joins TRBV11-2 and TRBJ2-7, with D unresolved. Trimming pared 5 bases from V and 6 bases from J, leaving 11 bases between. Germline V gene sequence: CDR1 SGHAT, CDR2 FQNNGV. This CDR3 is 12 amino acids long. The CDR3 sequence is CASSLNSPEQYF. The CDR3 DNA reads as TGTGCCAGCAGCCTAAATTCGCCCGAGCAGTACTTC.

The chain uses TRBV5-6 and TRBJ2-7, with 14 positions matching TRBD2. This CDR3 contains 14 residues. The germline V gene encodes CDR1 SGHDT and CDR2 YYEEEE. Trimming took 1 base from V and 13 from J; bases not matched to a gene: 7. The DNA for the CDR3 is TGTGCCAGCAGCTTGCTGGGACTAGCGGGAGCAATATACTTC. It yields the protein CASSLLGLAGAIYF.

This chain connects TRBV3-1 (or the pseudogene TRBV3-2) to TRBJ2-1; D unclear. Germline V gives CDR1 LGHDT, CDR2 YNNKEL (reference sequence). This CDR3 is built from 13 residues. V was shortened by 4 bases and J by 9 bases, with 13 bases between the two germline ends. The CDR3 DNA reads TGTGCCAGCAGCCCCGAAGCCAAGGGTGAGCAGTTCTTC. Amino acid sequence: CASSPEAKGEQFF.

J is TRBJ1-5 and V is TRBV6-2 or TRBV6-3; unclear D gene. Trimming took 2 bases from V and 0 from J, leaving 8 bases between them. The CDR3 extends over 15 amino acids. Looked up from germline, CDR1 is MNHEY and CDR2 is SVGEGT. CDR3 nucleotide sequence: TGTGCCAGCAGTTACGGGTTCCATAGCAATCAGCCCCAGCATTTT. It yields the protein CASSYGFHSNQPQHF.

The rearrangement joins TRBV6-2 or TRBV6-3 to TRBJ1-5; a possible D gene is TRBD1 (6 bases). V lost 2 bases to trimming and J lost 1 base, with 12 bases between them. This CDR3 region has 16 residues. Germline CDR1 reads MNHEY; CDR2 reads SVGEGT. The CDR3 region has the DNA TGTGCCAGCAGTTACCGGGGGGCCTCGAGCAATCAGCCCCAGCATTTT. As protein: CASSYRGASSNQPQHF.